Presented here are 25 T cell receptor beta chains from one specimen sequenced in a study of T cell changes during pregnancy in multiple sclerosis. Using immunoSEQ multiplex PCR, the repertoire was profiled, and TCRdb retains in-frame clones only, with some absent. This table has tens of thousands of clones, approximately 94% appearing once. Sequences were derived from CD8+ T cells from peripheral blood mononuclear cells, sampled in the first trimester of pregnancy. These TCRs come from a female donor with multiple sclerosis, enrolled in a pregnancy study.

The chain carries TRBV7-9 and TRBJ2-7; 12 bases agree with TRBD1. V shed 1 base and J 5 bases; nucleotides not matched to a gene: 6. Germline V gene sequence: CDR1 SEHNR, CDR2 FQNEAQ (reference sequence). The CDR3 length is 16 residues. CDR3 loop: CASSLDRGDRGHEQYF. The CDR3 DNA is TGTGCCAGCAGCTTAGATAGAGGGGACAGGGGGCACGAGCAGTACTTC. Together with reference TRBV7-9 and TRBJ2-7, the CDR3 gives the full variable domain: DTGVSQNPRHKITKRGQNVTFRCDPISEHNRLYWYRQTLGQGPEFLTYFQNEAQLEKSRLLSDRFSAERPKGSFSTLEIQRTEQGDSAMYLCASSLDRGDRGHEQYFGPGTRLTVT.

The chain uses TRBV12-5 and TRBJ2-7; D may be TRBD1 (6 bases). The CDR3 spans 14 residues. The germline V gene has CDR1 LGHNT and CDR2 FRNRAP. Deletions cut 6 bases from V and 3 bases from J, with 15 bases between. Here the CDR3 reads CASGPGDRDYEQYF. The DNA of the CDR3 is TGTGCTAGTGGCCCAGGGGATAGGGACTACGAGCAGTACTTC.

This rearrangement joins TRBV6-5 to TRBJ2-7; D gene ambiguous. The ends were cut back, 2 bases at V and 1 base at J, with 15 bases in the middle. The CDR3 has 16 amino acids. Looked up from germline, CDR1 is MNHEY and CDR2 is SVGAGI. The CDR3 coding sequence is TGTGCCAGCAGTTACAGACAATCCCCCGAGTCCTACGAGCAGTACTTC. Translating it yields CASSYRQSPESYEQYF.

The chain carries TRBV7-8 and TRBJ1-1; a possible D gene is TRBD1 (6 bases). Trimming shortened V by 4 bases and J by 8 bases, and 14 bases separated the two germline ends. The length of the CDR3 is 13 residues. Germline V gene sequence: CDR1 SGHVS, CDR2 FQNEAQ. CDR3 nucleotide sequence: TGTGCCAGCAGCTCTACAGGGCAACAGGAAGCTTTCTTT. Protein sequence: CASSSTGQQEAFF.

The gene calls are TRBV29-1 and TRBJ2-4; D uncertain. V lost 5 bases and J lost 4, with 12 bases in between. Germline CDR1 SQVTM, CDR2 ANQGSEA. The CDR3 extends over 13 amino acids. Written as DNA, the CDR3 is TGCAGCGTTATGGTCCAGACAAAAAACATTCAGTACTTC. The encoded protein is CSVMVQTKNIQYF.

The chain uses TRBV9 and TRBJ2-7; TRBD2 agrees at 7 bases. V lost 0 bases and J lost 2; bases outside the gene matches: 5. CDR3 length: 15 residues. Germline values: CDR1 SGDLS, CDR2 YYNGEE. CDR3 protein: CASSVDSGDTYEQYF. CDR3 DNA sequence: TGTGCCAGCAGCGTAGACAGCGGGGATACCTACGAGCAGTACTTC.

This clone has a single count. CDR3 amino acids: CASGSPRGGRTDTQYF. The CDR3 nucleotides are TGTGCCAGCGGCTCTCCGCGGGGGGGCCGGACAGATACGCAGTATTTT. The genes are TRBV7-6 and TRBJ2-3, with 9 positions matching TRBD2. With 8 bases clipped from V and 3 bases from J, the junction kept 12 bases outside the gene matches. This CDR3 has 16 residues. Germline CDR1 SGHVS, CDR2 FNYEAQ.

The chain links TRBV28 to TRBJ2-6, with D perhaps TRBD2 (6 bases). This CDR3 has 19 amino acids. CDR1 MDHEN and CDR2 SYDVKM come from the germline V gene. V shed 10 bases and J shed 3 bases, with 28 bases lying between them. CDR3 in amino acids: CATQLVASAPSHGANVLTF. The CDR3 coding sequence is TGTGCCACTCAACTAGTCGCTAGCGCACCATCTCATGGGGCCAACGTCCTGACTTTC.

This rearrangement joins TRBV7-9 to TRBJ1-1; maybe TRBD1 (5 bases). The V end lost 2 bases, the J end lost 5 bases, and 15 bases lay between the germline ends. This CDR3 is 15 amino acids long. Looked up from germline, CDR1 is SEHNR and CDR2 is FQNEAQ (reference sequence). The CDR3 coding sequence is TGTGCCAGCAGCTTATTGGGGGGGGTGCGGACTGAAGCTTTCTTT. The encoded protein is CASSLLGGVRTEAFF.

The gene calls are TRBV14 and TRBJ2-1; 9 nucleotides line up with TRBD1. CDR3 length equals 16 residues. V dropped 3 bases and J dropped 10; count of bases not matched to a gene: 13. CDR1 is SGHDN, CDR2 FVKESK, per germline. CDR3 in amino acids: CASSQFSGTGLDEQFF. The CDR3 nucleotides read TGTGCCAGCAGCCAGTTTTCCGGGACAGGGTTGGACGAGCAGTTCTTC.

This chain's CDR3 is CASSKTGISNYGYTF. CDR3 nucleotides: TGTGCCAGCAGCAAAACGGGGATTTCTAACTATGGCTACACCTTC. This chain links TRBV21-1 with TRBJ1-2. TRBV21-1 is described as a pseudogene. The CDR3 is 15 amino acids.

This chain connects TRBV4-1 to TRBJ2-3; TRBD2 aligns across 10 bases. The germline CDR1 and CDR2 sequences are MGHRA and YSYEKL. The CDR3 runs 19 residues. J was trimmed by 1 base and V by 0 bases; bases with no gene match: 10. The CDR3 DNA is TGCGCCAGCAGCCAAGAAAACAGCGGGAGGGCCACCGGCACAGATACGCAGTATTTT. Translated, it gives CASSQENSGRATGTDTQYF.

The V gene is TRBV6-5, the J gene TRBJ1-1; 7 bases map to TRBD1. CDR1 MNHEY and CDR2 SVGAGI come from the germline V gene. V lost 4 bases, J lost 0 bases, and 2 bases stayed unmatched. This CDR3 region has 14 residues. The CDR3 nucleotides read TGTGCCAGCAGTTTACAGGGGATGAACACTGAAGCTTTCTTT. Encoded protein: CASSLQGMNTEAFF.

Only one count was recorded for this clone. This chain connects TRBV7-9 to TRBJ1-5; D is perhaps TRBD1 (6 bases). Trimming cost V 5 bases and J 2 bases, with 10 bases left between them. The CDR3 is 14 amino acids. Germline values: CDR1 SEHNR, CDR2 FQNEAQ (reference sequence). Here the CDR3 DNA reads TGTGCCAGCAGCGGCGGGGGCCGCAATCAGCCCCAGCATTTT. It specifies CASSGGGRNQPQHF. The whole variable domain, filled in from reference TRBV7-9 and TRBJ1-5, reads DTGVSQNPRHKITKRGQNVTFRCDPISEHNRLYWYRQTLGQGPEFLTYFQNEAQLEKSRLLSDRFSAERPKGSFSTLEIQRTEQGDSAMYLCASSGGGRNQPQHFGDGTRLSIL.

The chain links TRBV6-6 to TRBJ2-6; D ambiguous. Between the trimmed V and J ends, which lost 0 bases and 3 bases, there was a span of 3 bases. Germline V gene lookup returns CDR1 MNHNY and CDR2 SVGAGI (reference sequence). This CDR3 contains 14 residues. In DNA form, the CDR3 reads TGTGCCAGCAGTTACTCGAGTGGGGCCAACGTCCTGACTTTC. As protein: CASSYSSGANVLTF.

The rearrangement uses TRBV14 and TRBJ1-1, with a tentative D call TRBD1 (5 bases). Trimming removed 4 bases from V and 7 bases from J, with 13 bases in between. This CDR3 is built from 13 residues. Per the germline V gene, CDR1 is SGHDN and CDR2 is FVKESK. The CDR3: CASSPRTQYEAFF. CDR3 nucleotide sequence: TGTGCCAGCAGCCCTAGGACACAATATGAAGCTTTCTTT. Together with reference TRBV14 and TRBJ1-1, the CDR3 gives the full variable domain: EAGVTQFPSHSVIEKGQTVTLRCDPISGHDNLYWYRRVMGKEIKFLLHFVKESKQDESGMPNNRFLAERTGGTYSTLKVQPAELEDSGVYFCASSPRTQYEAFFGQGTRLTVV.

This clone was counted only a few times. This chain links TRBV27 with TRBJ1-5; D is unresolved. The ends were cut back, 8 bases at V and 7 bases at J, with 12 bases in the middle. The CDR3 totals 12 residues. Germline CDR1 and CDR2: MNHEY and SMNVEV (reference sequence). The CDR3, as DNA: TGTGCCAGCGGAGGTGTTAGACAGCCCCAGCATTTT. Protein: CASGGVRQPQHF.

The chain is built from TRBV27 and TRBJ2-2, with unresolved D. Germline V CDR1 and CDR2: MNHEY, SMNVEV (reference sequence). The length of the CDR3 is 14 residues. V lost 2 bases, J lost 0 bases, and 4 bases lay in between. DNA for the CDR3: TGTGCCAGCAGTTTAGACTCGAACACCGGGGAGCTGTTTTTT. It is translated as CASSLDSNTGELFF.

The chain couples TRBV5-1 to TRBJ2-2; D remains ambiguous. This CDR3 has 14 amino acids. V lost 0 bases to trimming and J lost 2 bases, with 5 bases between them. Germline V gene data show CDR1 as SGHRS and CDR2 as YFSETQ. The CDR3 loop reads CASSLGTNTGELFF. In DNA form, the CDR3 reads TGCGCCAGCAGCTTGGGCACAAACACCGGGGAGCTGTTTTTT.

The chain links TRBV7-9 to TRBJ2-5, with TRBD2 identical over 7 bases. CDR3 length equals 16 residues. V shed 3 bases and J 0 bases; nucleotides not matched to a gene: 7. CDR1 and CDR2 from the germline V gene are SEHNR and FQNEAQ (reference sequence). CDR3 in DNA: TGTGCCAGCAGCTTCGCTTCCGGGGGGTACCAAGAGACCCAGTACTTC. Translation: CASSFASGGYQETQYF.

This chain joins TRBV7-9 and TRBJ1-1; possible D gene TRBD1, 5 bases. Germline V gene sequence: CDR1 SEHNR, CDR2 FQNEAQ (reference sequence). The CDR3 totals 12 residues. The V end lost 0 bases, the J end lost 8 bases, and 7 bases lay between the germline ends. CDR3 sequence reads: CASSLAGGEAFF. The DNA for the CDR3 is TGTGCCAGCAGCTTAGCGGGGGGGGAAGCTTTCTTT.

This CDR3 is CASSQNSQGNYGYTF. In DNA form, the CDR3 reads TGCGCCAGCAGCCAAAACTCCCAGGGAAACTATGGCTACACCTTC. This chain uses TRBV4-1 with TRBJ1-2; D is perhaps TRBD1 (5 bases). This CDR3 contains 15 residues. The germline V gene encodes CDR1 MGHRA and CDR2 YSYEKL. Between the trimmed V and J ends, which lost 2 bases and 2 bases, there was a span of 12 bases.

The rearrangement links TRBV28 to TRBJ2-7; D is undetermined. CDR3 length equals 13 residues. Germline V gene lookup returns CDR1 MDHEN and CDR2 SYDVKM. V was cut by 6 bases and J by 3 bases, with 12 bases left in between. CDR3 sequence reads: CASSPLALYEQYF. DNA for the CDR3: TGTGCCAGCAGCCCCCTGGCCCTCTACGAGCAGTACTTC.

V is TRBV7-9 and J is TRBJ2-2; 11 bases fit TRBD2. V lost 8 bases and J lost 4; bases outside the gene matches: 12. CDR3 size: 17 residues. Germline values: CDR1 SEHNR, CDR2 FQNEAQ (reference sequence). The DNA of the CDR3 is TGTGCCAGCCCTACTAGCGGGGGCCCCCGGGGCACCGGGGAGCTGTTTTTT. It is translated as CASPTSGGPRGTGELFF.

CDR3 sequence: CASSPGGGYEQYF. DNA of the CDR3: TGTGCCAGCTCACCAGGGGGCGGTTACGAGCAGTACTTC. The rearrangement links TRBV18 to TRBJ2-7; tentative D call: TRBD1 (6 bases). CDR3 size: 13 residues. Germline V CDR1 and CDR2: KGHSH, LQKENI. V was clipped by 2 bases and J by 4 bases, with 9 bases between them.